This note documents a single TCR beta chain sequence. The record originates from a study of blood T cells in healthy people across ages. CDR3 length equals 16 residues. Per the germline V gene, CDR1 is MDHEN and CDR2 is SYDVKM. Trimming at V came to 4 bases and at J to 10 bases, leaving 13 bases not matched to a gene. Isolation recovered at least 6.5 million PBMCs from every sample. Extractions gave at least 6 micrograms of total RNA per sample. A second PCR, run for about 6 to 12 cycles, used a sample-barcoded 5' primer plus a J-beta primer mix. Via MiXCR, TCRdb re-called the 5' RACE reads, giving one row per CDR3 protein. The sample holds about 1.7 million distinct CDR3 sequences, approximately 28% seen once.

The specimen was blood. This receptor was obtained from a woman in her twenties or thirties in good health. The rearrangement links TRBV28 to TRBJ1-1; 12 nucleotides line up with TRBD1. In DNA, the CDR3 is TGTGCCAGCAGTTCCTCCGGGACAGGGGGCCCCAGGGGAGCTTTCTTT. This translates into CASSSSGTGGPRGAFF.